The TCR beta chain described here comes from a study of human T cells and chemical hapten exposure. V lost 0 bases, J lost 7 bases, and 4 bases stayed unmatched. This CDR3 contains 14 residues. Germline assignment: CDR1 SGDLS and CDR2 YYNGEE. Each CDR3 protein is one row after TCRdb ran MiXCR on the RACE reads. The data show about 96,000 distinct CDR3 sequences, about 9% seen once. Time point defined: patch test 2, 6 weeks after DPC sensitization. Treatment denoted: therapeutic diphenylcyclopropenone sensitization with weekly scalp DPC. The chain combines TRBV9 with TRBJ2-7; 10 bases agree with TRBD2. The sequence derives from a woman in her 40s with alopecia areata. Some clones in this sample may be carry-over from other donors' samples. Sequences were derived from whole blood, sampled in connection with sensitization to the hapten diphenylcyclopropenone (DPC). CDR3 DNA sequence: TGTGCCAGCAGCGTAGGGGGACTAGCGTCTGAGCAGTACTTC. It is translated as CASSVGGLASEQYF.